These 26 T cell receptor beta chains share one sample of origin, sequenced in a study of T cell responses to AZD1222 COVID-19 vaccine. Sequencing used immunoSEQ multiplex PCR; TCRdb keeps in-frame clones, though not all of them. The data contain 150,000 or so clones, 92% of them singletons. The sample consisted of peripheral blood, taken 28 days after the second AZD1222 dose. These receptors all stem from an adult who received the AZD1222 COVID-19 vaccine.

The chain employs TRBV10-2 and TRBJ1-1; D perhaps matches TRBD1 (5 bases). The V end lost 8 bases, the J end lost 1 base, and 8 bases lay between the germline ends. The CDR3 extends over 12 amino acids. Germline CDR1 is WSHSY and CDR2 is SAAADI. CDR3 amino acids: CASGAPNTEAFF. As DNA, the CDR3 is TGCGCCAGCGGGGCCCCGAACACTGAAGCTTTCTTT.

The CDR3 loop reads CASSHNNEQFF. In nucleotides, the CDR3 is TGTGCCAGCAGCCATAACAATGAGCAGTTCTTC. The chain uses TRBV27 and TRBJ2-1; no firm D call. V gave up 6 bases and J gave up 5 bases, with 5 bases separating them. CDR3 length: 11 residues. Germline assignment: CDR1 MNHEY and CDR2 SMNVEV (reference sequence).

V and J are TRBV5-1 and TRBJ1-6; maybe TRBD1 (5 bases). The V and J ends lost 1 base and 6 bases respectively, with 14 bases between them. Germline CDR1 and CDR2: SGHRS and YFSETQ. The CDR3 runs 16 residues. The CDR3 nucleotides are TGCGCCAGCAGCTTGTTAGGGGAGGCTGGTAATTCACCCCTCCACTTT. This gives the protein CASSLLGEAGNSPLHF.

The CDR3 coding sequence is TGTGCCTGGAGTGTACGGAAGGGAAGAACAGATACGCAGTATTTT. Its protein is CAWSVRKGRTDTQYF. The V gene is TRBV30, the J gene TRBJ2-3; D unclear. This CDR3 spans 15 amino acids. CDR1 is GTSNPN and CDR2 is SVGIG in the germline V gene (reference sequence). The V gene lost 0 bases and the J gene lost 3 bases, with 13 bases spanning the gap.

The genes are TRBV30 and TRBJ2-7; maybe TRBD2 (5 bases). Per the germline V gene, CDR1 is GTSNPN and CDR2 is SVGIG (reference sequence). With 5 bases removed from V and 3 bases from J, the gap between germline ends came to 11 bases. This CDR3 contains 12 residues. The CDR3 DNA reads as TGTGCCTGGGGGCCCGGGGACTACGAGCAGTACTTC. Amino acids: CAWGPGDYEQYF.

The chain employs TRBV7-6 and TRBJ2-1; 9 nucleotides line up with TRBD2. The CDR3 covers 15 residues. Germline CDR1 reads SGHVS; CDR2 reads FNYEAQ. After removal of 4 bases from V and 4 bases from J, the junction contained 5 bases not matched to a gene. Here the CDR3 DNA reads TGTGCCAGCAGCTCCAGCGGGGGGCCATACAATGAGCAGTTCTTC. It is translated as CASSSSGGPYNEQFF.

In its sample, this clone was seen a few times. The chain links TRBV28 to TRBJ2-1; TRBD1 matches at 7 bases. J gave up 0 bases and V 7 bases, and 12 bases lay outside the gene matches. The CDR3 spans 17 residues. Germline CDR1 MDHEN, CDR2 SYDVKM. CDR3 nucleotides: TGTGCCAGCACGTCCTCCGGGACAGCGAACTCCTACAATGAGCAGTTCTTC. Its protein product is CASTSSGTANSYNEQFF. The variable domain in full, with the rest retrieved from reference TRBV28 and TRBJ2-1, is DVKVTQSSRYLVKRTGEKVFLECVQDMDHENMFWYRQDPGLGLRLIYFSYDVKMKEKGDIPEGYSVSREKKERFSLILESASTNQTSMYLCASTSSGTANSYNEQFFGPGTRLTVL.

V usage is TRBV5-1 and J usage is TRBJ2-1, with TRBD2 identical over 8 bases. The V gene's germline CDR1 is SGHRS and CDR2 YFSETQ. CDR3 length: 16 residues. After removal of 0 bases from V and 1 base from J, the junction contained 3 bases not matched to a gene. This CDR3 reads CASSLAGGGSYNEQFF. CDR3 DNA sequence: TGCGCCAGCAGCTTGGCTGGCGGGGGGTCCTACAATGAGCAGTTCTTC.

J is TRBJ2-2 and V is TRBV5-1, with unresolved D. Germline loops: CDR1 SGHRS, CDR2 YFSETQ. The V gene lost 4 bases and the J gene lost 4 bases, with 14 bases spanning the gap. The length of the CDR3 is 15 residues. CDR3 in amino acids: CASSPSTRITGELFF. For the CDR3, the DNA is TGCGCCAGCAGCCCCTCGACCCGGATCACCGGGGAGCTGTTTTTT. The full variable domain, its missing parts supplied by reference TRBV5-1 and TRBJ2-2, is KAGVTQTPRYLIKTRGQQVTLSCSPISGHRSVSWYQQTPGQGLQFLFEYFSETQRNKGNFPGRFSGRQFSNSRSEMNVSTLELGDSALYLCASSPSTRITGELFFGEGSRLTVL.

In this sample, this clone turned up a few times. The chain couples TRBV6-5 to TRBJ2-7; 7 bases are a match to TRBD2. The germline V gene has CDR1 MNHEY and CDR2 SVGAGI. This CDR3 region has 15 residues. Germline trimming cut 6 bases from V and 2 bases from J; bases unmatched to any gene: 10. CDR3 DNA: TGTGCCAGCAGCCCCAGCGGGGCGAAGACCTACGAGCAGTACTTC. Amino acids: CASSPSGAKTYEQYF.

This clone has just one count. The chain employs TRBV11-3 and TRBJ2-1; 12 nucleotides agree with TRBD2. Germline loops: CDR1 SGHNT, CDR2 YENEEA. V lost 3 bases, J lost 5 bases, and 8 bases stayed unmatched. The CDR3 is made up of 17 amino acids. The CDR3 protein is CASSLTSGSNPDNEQFF. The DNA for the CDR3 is TGTGCCAGCAGCTTGACTAGCGGGAGCAACCCTGACAATGAGCAGTTCTTC. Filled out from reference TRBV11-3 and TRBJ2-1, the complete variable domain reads EAGVVQSPRYKIIEKKQPVAFWCNPISGHNTLYWYLQNLGQGPELLIRYENEEAVDDSQLPKDRFSAERLKGVDSTLKIQPAELGDSAVYLCASSLTSGSNPDNEQFFGPGTRLTVL.

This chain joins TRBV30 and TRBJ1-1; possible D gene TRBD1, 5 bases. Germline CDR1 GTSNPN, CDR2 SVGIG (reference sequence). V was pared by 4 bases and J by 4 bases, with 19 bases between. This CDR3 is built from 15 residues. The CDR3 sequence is CAWMVGSGRFTEAFF. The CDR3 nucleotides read TGTGCCTGGATGGTAGGGTCAGGGAGGTTCACTGAAGCTTTCTTT.

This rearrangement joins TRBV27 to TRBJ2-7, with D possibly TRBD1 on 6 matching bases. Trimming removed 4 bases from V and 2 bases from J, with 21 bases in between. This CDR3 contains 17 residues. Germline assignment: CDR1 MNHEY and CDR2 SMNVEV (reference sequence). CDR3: CASSSYNRDTDTYEQYF. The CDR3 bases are TGTGCCAGCAGTTCTTATAATCGGGACACCGATACCTACGAGCAGTACTTC.

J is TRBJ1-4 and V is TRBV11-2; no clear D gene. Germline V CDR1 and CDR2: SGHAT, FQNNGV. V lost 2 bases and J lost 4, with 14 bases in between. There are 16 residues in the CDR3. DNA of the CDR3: TGTGCCAGCAGCTTAACCGGTACCGGGGTTAATGAAAAACTGTTTTTT. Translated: CASSLTGTGVNEKLFF. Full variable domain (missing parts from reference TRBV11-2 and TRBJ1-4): EAGVAQSPRYKIIEKRQSVAFWCNPISGHATLYWYQQILGQGPKLLIQFQNNGVVDDSQLPKDRFSAERLKGVDSTLKIQPAKLEDSAVYLCASSLTGTGVNEKLFFGSGTQLSVL.

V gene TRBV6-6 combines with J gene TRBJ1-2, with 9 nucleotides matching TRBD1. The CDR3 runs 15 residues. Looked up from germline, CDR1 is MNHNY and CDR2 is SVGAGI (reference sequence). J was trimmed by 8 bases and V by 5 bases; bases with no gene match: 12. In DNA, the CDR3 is TGTGCCAGCAGTCCCGACTACCGGGACAGGGTCGGCTACACCTTC. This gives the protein CASSPDYRDRVGYTF.

The CDR3 here is CASSKYRGPRHEQFF. CDR3 DNA: TGTGCCAGCAGCAAATATCGGGGTCCGCGACATGAGCAGTTCTTC. The rearrangement joins TRBV21-1 to TRBJ2-1; the table's D gene call, TRBD2, was not cross checked with the DNA. TRBV21-1 is annotated as a pseudogene. This CDR3 is 15 amino acids long.

The CDR3 loop is CASTPFQDRNYGYTF. CDR3 coding DNA: TGTGCCAGCACCCCTTTTCAAGACAGGAACTATGGCTACACCTTC. The chain joins TRBV5-4 to TRBJ1-2; possibly TRBD1 for D (6 bases). Per germline, CDR1 SGHNT and CDR2 YYREEE (reference sequence). This CDR3 is built from 15 residues. V was pared by 6 bases and J by 2 bases, with 17 bases between.

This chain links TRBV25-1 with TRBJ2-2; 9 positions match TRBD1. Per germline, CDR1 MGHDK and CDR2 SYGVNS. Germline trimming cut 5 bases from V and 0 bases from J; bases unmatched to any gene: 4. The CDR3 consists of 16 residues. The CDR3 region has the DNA TGTGCCAGCAGTTTCCGACAGGGGGCGAACACCGGGGAGCTGTTTTTT. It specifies CASSFRQGANTGELFF.

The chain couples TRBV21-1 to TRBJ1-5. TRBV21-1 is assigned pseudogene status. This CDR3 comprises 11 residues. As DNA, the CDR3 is TGTGCCCGGAAGGTATTGGAGCCCCAGCATTTT. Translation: CARKVLEPQHF.

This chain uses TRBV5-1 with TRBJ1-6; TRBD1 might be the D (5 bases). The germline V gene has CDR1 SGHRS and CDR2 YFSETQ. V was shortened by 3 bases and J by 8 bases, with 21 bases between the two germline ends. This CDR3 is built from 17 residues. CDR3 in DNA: TGCGCCAGCAGCTCACAACGGGGACCCGGGTCGGATTCACCCCTCCACTTT. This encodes CASSSQRGPGSDSPLHF. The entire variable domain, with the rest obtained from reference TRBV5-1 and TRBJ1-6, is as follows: KAGVTQTPRYLIKTRGQQVTLSCSPISGHRSVSWYQQTPGQGLQFLFEYFSETQRNKGNFPGRFSGRQFSNSRSEMNVSTLELGDSALYLCASSSQRGPGSDSPLHFGNGTRLTVT.

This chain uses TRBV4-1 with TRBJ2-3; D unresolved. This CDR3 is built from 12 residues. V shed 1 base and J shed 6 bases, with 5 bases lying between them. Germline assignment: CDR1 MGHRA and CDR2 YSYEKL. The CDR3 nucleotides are TGCGCCAGCAGCCAAGGGGTGGATACGCAGTATTTT. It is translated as CASSQGVDTQYF.

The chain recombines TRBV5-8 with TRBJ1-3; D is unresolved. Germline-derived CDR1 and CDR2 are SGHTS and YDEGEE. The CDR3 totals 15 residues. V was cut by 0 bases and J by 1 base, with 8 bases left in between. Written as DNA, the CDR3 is TGTGCCAGCAGCTTGGGAAGCGGTTCTGGAAACACCATATATTTT. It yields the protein CASSLGSGSGNTIYF.

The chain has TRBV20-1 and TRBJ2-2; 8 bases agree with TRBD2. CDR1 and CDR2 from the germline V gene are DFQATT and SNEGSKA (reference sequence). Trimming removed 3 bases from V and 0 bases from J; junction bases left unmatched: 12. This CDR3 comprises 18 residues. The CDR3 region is CSASGGSGGRSNTGELFF. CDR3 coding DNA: TGCAGTGCTAGTGGGGGTTCGGGCGGGAGGTCGAACACCGGGGAGCTGTTTTTT.

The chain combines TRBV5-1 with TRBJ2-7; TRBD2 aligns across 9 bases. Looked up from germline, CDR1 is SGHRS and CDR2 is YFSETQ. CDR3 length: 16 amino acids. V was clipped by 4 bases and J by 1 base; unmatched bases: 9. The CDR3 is CASSGAPAGGSYEQYF. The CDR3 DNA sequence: TGCGCCAGCAGCGGGGCCCCAGCGGGAGGATCCTACGAGCAGTACTTC.

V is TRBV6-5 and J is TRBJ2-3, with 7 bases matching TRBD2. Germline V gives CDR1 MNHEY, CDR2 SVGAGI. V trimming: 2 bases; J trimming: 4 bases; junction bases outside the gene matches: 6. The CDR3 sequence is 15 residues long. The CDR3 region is CASSYSGTRADTQYF. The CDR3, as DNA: TGTGCCAGCAGTTACAGCGGGACCCGGGCAGATACGCAGTATTTT.

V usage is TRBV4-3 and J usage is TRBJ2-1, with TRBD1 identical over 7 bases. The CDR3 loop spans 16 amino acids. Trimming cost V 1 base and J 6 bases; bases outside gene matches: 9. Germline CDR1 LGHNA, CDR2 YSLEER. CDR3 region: CASSQAAGGQGNEQFF. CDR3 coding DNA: TGCGCCAGCAGCCAAGCTGCAGGGGGTCAAGGCAATGAGCAGTTCTTC.